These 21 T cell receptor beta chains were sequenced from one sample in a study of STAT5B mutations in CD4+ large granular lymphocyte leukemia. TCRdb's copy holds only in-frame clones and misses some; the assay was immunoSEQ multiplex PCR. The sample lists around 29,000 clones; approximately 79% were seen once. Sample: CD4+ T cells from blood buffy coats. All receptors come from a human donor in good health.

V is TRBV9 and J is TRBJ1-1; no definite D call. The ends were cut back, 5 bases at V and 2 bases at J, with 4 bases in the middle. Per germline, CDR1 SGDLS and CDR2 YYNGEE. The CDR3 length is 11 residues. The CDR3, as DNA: TGTGCCAGCAGGTTAAACACTGAAGCTTTCTTT. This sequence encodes CASRLNTEAFF.

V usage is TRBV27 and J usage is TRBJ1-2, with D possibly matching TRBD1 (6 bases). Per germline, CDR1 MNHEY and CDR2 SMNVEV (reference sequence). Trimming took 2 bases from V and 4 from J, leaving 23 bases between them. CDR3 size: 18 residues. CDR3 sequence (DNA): TGTGCCAGCAGTTTACGACCCTTCCCCGACAGGTCGTCCTATGGCTACACCTTC. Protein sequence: CASSLRPFPDRSSYGYTF.

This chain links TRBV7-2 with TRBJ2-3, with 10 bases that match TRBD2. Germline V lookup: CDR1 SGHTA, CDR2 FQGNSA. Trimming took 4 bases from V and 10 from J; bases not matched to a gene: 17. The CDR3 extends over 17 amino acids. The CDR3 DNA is TGTGCCAGCAGCTCCCGTGGTAGCGGGGGGCAGAGGGATGCGCAGTATTTT. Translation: CASSSRGSGGQRDAQYF.

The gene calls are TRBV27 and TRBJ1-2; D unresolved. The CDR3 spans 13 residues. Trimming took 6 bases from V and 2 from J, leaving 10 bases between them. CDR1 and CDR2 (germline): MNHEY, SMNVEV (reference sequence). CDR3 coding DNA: TGTGCCAGCAGCCCCCTCCCAAACTATGGCTACACCTTC. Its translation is CASSPLPNYGYTF.

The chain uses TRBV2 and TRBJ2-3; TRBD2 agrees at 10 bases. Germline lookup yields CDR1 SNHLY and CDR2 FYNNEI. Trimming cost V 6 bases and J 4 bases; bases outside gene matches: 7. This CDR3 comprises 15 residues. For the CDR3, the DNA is TGTGCCAGCAGAAGGGCTAGCGGGGGTGCAGATACGCAGTATTTT. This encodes CASRRASGGADTQYF.

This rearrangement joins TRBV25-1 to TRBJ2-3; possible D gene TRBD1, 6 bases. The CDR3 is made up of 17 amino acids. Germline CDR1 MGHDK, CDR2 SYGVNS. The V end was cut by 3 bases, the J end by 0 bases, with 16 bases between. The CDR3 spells CASSEQGTGFSTDTQYF. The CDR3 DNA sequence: TGTGCCAGCAGTGAGCAGGGCACAGGGTTTAGCACAGATACGCAGTATTTT. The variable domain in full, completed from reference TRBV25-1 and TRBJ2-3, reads EADIYQTPRYLVIGTGKKITLECSQTMGHDKMYWYQQDPGMELHLIHYSYGVNSTEKGDLSSESTVSRIRTEHFPLTLESARPSHTSQYLCASSEQGTGFSTDTQYFGPGTRLTVL.

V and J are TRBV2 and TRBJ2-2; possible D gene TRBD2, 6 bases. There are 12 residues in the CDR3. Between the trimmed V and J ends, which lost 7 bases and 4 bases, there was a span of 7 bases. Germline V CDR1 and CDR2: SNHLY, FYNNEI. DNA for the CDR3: TGTGCCAGCACGCGGGGCACCGGGGAGCTGTTTTTT. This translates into CASTRGTGELFF.

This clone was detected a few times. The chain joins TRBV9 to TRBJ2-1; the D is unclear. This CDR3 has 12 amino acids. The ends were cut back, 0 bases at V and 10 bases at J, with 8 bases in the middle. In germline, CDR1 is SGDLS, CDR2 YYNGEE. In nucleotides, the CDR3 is TGTGCCAGCAGCGTAGAAGGGTGGGAGCAGTTCTTC. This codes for CASSVEGWEQFF. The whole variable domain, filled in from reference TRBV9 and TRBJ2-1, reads DSGVTQTPKHLITATGQRVTLRCSPRSGDLSVYWYQQSLDQGLQFLIQYYNGEERAKGNILERFSAQQFPDLHSELNLSSLELGDSALYFCASSVEGWEQFFGPGTRLTVL.

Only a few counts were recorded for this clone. The DNA for the CDR3 is TGTGCCAGCAGCTTAGCGCGCCCGGCCCCCCTCCACTTT. This encodes CASSLARPAPLHF. The chain couples TRBV7-6 to TRBJ1-6; D is unresolved. Trimming removed 0 bases from V and 13 bases from J, with 10 bases in between. Germline CDR1 SGHVS, CDR2 FNYEAQ. The CDR3 has 13 residues.

This CDR3 is CASSQDLIRSGELFF. The CDR3, as DNA: TGCGCCAGCAGCCAAGATCTTATCCGTTCCGGGGAGCTGTTTTTT. The chain couples TRBV4-3 to TRBJ2-2, with D unresolved. The germline V gene has CDR1 LGHNA and CDR2 YSLEER. The CDR3 extends over 15 amino acids. V was clipped by 0 bases and J by 6 bases, with 11 bases between them.

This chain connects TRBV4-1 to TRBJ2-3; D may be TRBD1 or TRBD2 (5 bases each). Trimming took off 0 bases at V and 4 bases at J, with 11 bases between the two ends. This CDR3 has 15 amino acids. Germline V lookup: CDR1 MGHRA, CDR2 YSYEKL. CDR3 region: CASSQEGVGADTQYF. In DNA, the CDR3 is TGCGCCAGCAGCCAAGAGGGGGTCGGGGCAGATACGCAGTATTTT.

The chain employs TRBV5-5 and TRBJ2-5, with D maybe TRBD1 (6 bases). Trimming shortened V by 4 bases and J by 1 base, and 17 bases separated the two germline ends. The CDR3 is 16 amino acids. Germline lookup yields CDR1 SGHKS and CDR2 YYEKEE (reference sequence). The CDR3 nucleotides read TGTGCCAGCAGCCCCCCACCGCAGGGGCCCCAAGAGACCCAGTACTTC. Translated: CASSPPPQGPQETQYF.

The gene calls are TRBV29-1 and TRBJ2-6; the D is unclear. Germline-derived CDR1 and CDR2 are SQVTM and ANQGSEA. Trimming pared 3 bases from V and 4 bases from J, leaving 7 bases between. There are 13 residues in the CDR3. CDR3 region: CSVEAVGANVLTF. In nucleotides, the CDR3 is TGCAGCGTTGAGGCGGTGGGGGCCAACGTCCTGACTTTC.

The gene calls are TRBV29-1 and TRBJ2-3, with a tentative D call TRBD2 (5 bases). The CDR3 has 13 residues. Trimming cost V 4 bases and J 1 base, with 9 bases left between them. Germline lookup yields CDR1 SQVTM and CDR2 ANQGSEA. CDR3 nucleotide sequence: TGCAGCGTTGGTGTTAGCGGCACAGATACGCAGTATTTT. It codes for CSVGVSGTDTQYF.

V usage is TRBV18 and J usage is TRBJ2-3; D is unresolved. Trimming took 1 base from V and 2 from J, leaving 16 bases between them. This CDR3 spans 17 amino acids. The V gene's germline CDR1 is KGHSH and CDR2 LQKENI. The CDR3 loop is CASSPQLGLGDTDTQYF. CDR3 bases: TGTGCCAGCTCACCACAACTGGGGTTAGGTGACACAGATACGCAGTATTTT.

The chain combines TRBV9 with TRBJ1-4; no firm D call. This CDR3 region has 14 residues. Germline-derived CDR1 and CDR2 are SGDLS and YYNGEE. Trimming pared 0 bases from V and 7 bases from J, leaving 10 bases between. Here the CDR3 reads CASSVEPGFEKLFF. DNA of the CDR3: TGTGCCAGCAGCGTAGAACCGGGGTTTGAAAAACTGTTTTTT.

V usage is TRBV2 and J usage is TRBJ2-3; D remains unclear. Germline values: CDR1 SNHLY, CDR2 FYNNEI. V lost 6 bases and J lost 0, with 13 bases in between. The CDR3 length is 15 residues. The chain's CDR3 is CASRRQHLSTDTQYF. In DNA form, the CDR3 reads TGTGCCAGCAGGAGACAACACCTTAGCACAGATACGCAGTATTTT.

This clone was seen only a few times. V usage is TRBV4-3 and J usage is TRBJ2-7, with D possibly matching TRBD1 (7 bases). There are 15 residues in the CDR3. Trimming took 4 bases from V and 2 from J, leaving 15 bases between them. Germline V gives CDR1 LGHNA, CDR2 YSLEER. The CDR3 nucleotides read TGCGCCAGCAGCCCCGGGTCCAGGGGGGCCTACGAGCAGTACTTC. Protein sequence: CASSPGSRGAYEQYF.

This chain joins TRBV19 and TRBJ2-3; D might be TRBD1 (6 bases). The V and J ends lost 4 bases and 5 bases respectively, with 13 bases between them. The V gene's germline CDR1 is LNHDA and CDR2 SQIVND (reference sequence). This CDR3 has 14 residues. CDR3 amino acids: CASSNTGFRDTQYF. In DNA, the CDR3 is TGTGCCAGTAGTAACACAGGGTTTCGAGATACGCAGTATTTT.

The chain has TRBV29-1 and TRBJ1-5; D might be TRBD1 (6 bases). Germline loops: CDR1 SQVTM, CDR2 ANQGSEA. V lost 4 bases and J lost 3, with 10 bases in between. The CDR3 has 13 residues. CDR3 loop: CSVGDKVNQPQHF. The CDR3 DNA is TGCAGCGTTGGGGACAAGGTCAATCAGCCCCAGCATTTT.

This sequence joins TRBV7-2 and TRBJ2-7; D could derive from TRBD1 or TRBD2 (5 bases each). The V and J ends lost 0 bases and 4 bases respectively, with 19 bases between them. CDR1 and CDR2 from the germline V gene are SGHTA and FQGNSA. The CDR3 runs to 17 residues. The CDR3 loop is CASSLAGVQESGYEQYF. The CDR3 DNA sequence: TGTGCCAGCAGCTTAGCGGGGGTGCAGGAGAGTGGGTACGAGCAGTACTTC.